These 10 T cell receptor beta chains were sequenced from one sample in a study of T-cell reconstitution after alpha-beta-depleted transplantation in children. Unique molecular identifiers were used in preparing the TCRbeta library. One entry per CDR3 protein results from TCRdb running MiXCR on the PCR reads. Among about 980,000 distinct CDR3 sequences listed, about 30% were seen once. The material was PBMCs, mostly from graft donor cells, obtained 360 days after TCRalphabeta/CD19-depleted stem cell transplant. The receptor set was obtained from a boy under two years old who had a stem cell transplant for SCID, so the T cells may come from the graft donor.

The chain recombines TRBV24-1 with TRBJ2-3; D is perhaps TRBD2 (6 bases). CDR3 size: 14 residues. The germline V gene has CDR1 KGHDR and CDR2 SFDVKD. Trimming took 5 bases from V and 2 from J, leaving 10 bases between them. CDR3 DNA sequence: TGTGCCACCAGTGTAGGAGGGCTCACAGATACGCAGTATTTT. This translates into CATSVGGLTDTQYF.

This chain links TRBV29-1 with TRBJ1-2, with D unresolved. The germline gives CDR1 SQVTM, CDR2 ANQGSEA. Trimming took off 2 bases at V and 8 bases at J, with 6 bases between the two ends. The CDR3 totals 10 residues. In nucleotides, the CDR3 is TGCAGCGTTGAAAGAGCGGGCTACACCTTC. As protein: CSVERAGYTF. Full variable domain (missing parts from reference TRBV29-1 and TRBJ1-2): SAVISQKPSRDICQRGTSLTIQCQVDSQVTMMFWYRQQPGQSLTLIATANQGSEATYESGFVIDKFPISRPNLTFSTLTVSNMSPEDSSIYLCSVERAGYTFGSGTRLTVV.

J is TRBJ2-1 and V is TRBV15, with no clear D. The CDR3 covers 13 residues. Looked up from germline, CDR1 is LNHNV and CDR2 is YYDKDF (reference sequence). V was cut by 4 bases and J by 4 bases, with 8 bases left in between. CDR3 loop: CATSTRVYNEQFF. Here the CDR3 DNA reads TGTGCCACCAGCACCCGGGTTTACAATGAGCAGTTCTTC.

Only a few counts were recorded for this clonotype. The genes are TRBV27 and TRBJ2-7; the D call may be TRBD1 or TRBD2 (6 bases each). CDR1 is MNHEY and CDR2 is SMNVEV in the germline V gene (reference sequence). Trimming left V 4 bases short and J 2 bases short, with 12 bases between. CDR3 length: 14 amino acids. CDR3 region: CASSSPGAPYEQYF. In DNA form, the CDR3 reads TGTGCCAGCAGTTCTCCGGGGGCGCCCTACGAGCAGTACTTC.

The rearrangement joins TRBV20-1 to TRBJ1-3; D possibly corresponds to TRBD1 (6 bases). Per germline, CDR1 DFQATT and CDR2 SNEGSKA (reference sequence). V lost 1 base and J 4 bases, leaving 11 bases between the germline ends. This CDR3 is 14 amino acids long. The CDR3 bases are TGCAGTGCTAGAGGCGGGGGGCCAGGAAACACCATATATTTT. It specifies CSARGGGPGNTIYF.

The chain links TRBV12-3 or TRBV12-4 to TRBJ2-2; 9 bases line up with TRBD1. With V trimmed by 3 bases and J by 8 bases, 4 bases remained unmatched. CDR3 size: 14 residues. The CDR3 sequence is CASSFDRGKGELFF. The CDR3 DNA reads TGTGCCAGCAGTTTTGACAGGGGGAAGGGGGAGCTGTTTTTT.

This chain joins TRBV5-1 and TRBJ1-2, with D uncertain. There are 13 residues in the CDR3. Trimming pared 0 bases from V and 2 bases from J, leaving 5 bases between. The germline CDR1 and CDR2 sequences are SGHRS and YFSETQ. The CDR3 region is CASSLESNYGYTF. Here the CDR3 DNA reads TGCGCCAGCAGCTTGGAATCCAACTATGGCTACACCTTC.

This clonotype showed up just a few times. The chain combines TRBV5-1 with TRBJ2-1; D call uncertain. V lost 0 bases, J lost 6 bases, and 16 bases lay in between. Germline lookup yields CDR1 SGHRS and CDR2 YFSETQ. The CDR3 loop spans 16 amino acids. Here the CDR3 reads CASSLDFPGRSNEQFF. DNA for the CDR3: TGCGCCAGCAGCTTGGATTTCCCCGGACGGTCCAATGAGCAGTTCTTC. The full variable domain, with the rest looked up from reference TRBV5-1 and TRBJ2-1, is KAGVTQTPRYLIKTRGQQVTLSCSPISGHRSVSWYQQTPGQGLQFLFEYFSETQRNKGNFPGRFSGRQFSNSRSEMNVSTLELGDSALYLCASSLDFPGRSNEQFFGPGTRLTVL.

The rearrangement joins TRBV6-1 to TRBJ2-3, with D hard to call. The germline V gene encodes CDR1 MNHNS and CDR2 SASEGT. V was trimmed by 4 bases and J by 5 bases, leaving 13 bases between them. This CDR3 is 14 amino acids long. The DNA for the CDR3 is TGTGCCAGCAGTGGAGGCGGAGTAAGAGATACGCAGTATTTT. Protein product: CASSGGGVRDTQYF.

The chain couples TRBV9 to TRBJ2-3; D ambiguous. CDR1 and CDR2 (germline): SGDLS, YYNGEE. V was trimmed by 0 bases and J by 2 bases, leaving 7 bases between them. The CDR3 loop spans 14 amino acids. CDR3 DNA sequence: TGTGCCAGCAGCGTAGGGCCCCTCACAGATACGCAGTATTTT. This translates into CASSVGPLTDTQYF.